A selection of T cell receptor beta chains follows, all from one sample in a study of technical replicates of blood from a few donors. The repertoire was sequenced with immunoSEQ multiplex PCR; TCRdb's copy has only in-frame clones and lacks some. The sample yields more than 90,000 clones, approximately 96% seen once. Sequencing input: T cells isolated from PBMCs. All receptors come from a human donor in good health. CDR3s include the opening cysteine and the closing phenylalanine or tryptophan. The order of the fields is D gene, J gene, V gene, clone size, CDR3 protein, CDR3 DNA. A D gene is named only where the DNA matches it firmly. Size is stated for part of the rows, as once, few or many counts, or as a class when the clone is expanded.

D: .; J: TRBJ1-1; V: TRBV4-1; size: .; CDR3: CASSQVGQGPSNTEAFF; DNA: TGCGCCAGCAGCCAAGTGGGACAAGGACCTTCGAACACTGAAGCTTTCTTT
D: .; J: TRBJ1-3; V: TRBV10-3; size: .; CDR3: CAISPKGAGNTIYF; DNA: TGTGCCATCAGTCCCAAGGGGGCTGGAAACACCATATATTTT
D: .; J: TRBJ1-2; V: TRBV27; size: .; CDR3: CASSLTGRGNYGYTF; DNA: TGTGCCAGCAGTTTAACGGGAAGGGGGAACTATGGCTACACCTTC
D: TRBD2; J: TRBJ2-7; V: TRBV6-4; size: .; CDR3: CASSVLAGGSYEQYF; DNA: TGTGCCAGCAGTGTCCTAGCGGGAGGCTCCTACGAGCAGTACTTC
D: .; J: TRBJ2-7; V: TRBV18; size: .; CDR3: CASSREDLASSYEQYF; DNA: TGTGCCAGCTCACGAGAGGATCTAGCTTCGTCCTACGAGCAGTACTTC
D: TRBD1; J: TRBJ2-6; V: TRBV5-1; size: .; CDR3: CASSRDSAGANVLTF; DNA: TGCGCCAGCAGCAGGGACAGTGCCGGGGCCAACGTCCTGACTTTC
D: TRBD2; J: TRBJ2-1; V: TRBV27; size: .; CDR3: CASSQGTSWPGEQFF; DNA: TGTGCCAGCAGCCAAGGGACTAGTTGGCCGGGTGAGCAGTTCTTC
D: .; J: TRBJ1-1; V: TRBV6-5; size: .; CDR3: CASSPHRDTEAFF; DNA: TGTGCCAGCAGTCCTCACAGGGACACTGAAGCTTTCTTT
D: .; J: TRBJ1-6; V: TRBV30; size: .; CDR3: CAWSDVGSSPLHF; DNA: TGTGCCTGGAGTGATGTAGGGAGTTCACCCCTCCACTTT
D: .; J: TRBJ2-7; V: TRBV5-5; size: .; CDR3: CASTPGPYEQYF; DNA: TGTGCCAGCACCCCCGGTCCCTACGAGCAGTACTTC
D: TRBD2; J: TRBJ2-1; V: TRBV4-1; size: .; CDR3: CASSQHSGRSDNEQFF; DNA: TGCGCCAGCAGCCAACATAGCGGGAGGAGCGACAATGAGCAGTTCTTC
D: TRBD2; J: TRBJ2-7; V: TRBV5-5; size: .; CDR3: CASSLKEREATYEQYF; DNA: TGTGCCAGCAGCTTGAAAGAGCGGGAGGCGACCTACGAGCAGTACTTC
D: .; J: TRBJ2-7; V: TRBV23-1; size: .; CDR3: CASSPNRDRGAYEQYF; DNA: TGCGCCAGCAGTCCAAACAGGGACCGAGGGGCCTACGAGCAGTACTTC
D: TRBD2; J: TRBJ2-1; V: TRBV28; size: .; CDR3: CASSNRRAGSSGRALNEQFF; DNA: TGTGCCAGCAGTAACCGACGGGCAGGTTCTAGCGGGAGGGCCCTCAATGAGCAGTTCTTC
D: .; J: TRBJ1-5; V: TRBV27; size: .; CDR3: CASSRDIYQPQHF; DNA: TGTGCCAGCAGTAGGGACATTTATCAGCCCCAGCATTTT
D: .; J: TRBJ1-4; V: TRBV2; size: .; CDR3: CASRAGGGGNEKLFF; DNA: TGTGCCAGCCGGGCAGGAGGAGGTGGTAATGAAAAACTGTTTTTT
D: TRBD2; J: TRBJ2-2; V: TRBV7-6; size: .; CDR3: CASSSRISGGTGELFF; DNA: TGTGCCAGCAGCTCGAGGATAAGCGGGGGCACCGGGGAGCTGTTTTTT
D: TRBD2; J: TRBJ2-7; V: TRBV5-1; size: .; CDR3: CASSLMPLLGGRYEQYF; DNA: TGCGCCAGCAGTTTGATGCCCCTCCTTGGCGGGAGATACGAGCAGTACTTC
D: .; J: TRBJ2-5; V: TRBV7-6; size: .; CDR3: CASSSLGGAQKTQYF; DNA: TGTGCCAGCAGCTCCTTAGGGGGGGCGCAAAAGACCCAGTACTTC
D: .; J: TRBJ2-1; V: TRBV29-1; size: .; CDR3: CSVEYRGRAYNEQFF; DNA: TGCAGCGTTGAATATAGGGGGAGGGCCTACAATGAGCAGTTCTTC
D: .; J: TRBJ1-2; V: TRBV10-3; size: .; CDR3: CAISSRAQEDGYTF; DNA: TGTGCCATCAGTTCTAGGGCGCAGGAGGATGGCTACACCTTC
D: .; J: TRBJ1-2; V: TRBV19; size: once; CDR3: CASSRDTPYGYTF; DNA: TGTGCCAGTAGTCGGGACACTCCCTATGGCTACACCTTC
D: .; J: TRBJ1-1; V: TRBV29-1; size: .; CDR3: CSVARLLGDTEAFF; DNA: TGCAGCGTTGCGAGGCTGTTAGGGGACACTGAAGCTTTCTTT
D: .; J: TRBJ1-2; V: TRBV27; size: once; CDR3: CASSLLGGNNYGYTF; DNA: TGTGCCAGCAGTTTACTCGGGGGGAATAACTATGGCTACACCTTC
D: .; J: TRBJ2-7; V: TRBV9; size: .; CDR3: CASSGRGGTYEQYF; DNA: TGTGCCAGCAGCGGAAGGGGGGGCACCTACGAGCAGTACTTC
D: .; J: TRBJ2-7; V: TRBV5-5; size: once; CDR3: CASSLVSGLHLSSYEQYF; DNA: TGTGCCAGCAGCTTGGTGTCAGGATTACACCTTAGTTCCTACGAGCAGTACTTC
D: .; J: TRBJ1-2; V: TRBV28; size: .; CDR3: CASSRIQGYLKGGYTF; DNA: TGTGCCAGCAGCCGCATACAGGGTTACTTGAAAGGTGGCTACACCTTC
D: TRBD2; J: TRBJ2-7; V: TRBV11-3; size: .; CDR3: CASSSSGGNYEQYF; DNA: TGTGCCAGCAGCTCTTCGGGGGGAAACTACGAGCAGTACTTC
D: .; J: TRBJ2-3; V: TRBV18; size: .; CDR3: CASSPITAARDTQYF; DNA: TGTGCCAGCTCACCAATAACGGCCGCGAGGGATACGCAGTATTTT
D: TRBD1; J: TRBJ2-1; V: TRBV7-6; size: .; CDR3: CASSYRDRGYEQFF; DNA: TGTGCCAGCAGCTACCGGGACAGGGGCTATGAGCAGTTCTTC
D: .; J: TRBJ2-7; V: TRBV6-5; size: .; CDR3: CASSTSGSAYEQYF; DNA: TGTGCCAGCAGTACCTCCGGGTCGGCCTACGAGCAGTACTTC
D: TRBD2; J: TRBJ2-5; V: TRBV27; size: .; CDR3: CASRRTSGRRETQYF; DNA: TGTGCCAGCAGAAGGACTAGCGGGAGACGAGAGACCCAGTACTTC
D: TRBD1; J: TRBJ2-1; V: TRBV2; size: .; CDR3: CASTAPGQGAYNEQFF; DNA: TGTGCCAGCACCGCACCGGGACAGGGTGCCTACAATGAGCAGTTCTTC
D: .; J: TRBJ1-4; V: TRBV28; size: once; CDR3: CASTAGEGEKLFF; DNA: TGTGCCAGCACAGCAGGGGAAGGGGAAAAACTGTTTTTT
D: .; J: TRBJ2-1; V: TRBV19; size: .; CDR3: CASSREDRAYNEQFF; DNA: TGTGCCAGTAGTAGAGAGGACAGAGCCTACAATGAGCAGTTCTTC
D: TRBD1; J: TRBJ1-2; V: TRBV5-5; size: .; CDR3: CASRSDRVGGYTF; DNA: TGTGCCAGCAGATCAGACAGGGTCGGTGGCTACACCTTC